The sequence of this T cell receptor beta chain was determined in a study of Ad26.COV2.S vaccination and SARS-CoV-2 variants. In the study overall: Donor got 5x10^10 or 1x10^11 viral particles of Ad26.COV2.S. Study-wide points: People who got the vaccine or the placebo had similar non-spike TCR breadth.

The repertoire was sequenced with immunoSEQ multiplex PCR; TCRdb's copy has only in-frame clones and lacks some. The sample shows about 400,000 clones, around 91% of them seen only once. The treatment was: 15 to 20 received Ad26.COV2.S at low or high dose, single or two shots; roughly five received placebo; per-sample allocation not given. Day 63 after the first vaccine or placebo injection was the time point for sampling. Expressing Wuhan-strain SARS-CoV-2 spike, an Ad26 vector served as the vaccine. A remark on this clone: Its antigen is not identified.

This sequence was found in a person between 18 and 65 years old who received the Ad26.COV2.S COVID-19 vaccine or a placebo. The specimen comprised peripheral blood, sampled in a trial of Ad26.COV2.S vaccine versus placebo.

The CDR3 region has the DNA TGTGCCAGCAGCTGGGGACTAGGGGGAGGGCGGGGAGAGACCCAGTACTTC. Its protein product is CASSWGLGGGRGETQYF. J is TRBJ2-5 and V is TRBV5-6; 8 nucleotides line up with TRBD2. CDR3 size: 17 residues. With 3 bases clipped from V and 4 bases from J, the junction kept 14 bases outside the gene matches. Germline V CDR1 and CDR2: SGHDT, YYEEEE.